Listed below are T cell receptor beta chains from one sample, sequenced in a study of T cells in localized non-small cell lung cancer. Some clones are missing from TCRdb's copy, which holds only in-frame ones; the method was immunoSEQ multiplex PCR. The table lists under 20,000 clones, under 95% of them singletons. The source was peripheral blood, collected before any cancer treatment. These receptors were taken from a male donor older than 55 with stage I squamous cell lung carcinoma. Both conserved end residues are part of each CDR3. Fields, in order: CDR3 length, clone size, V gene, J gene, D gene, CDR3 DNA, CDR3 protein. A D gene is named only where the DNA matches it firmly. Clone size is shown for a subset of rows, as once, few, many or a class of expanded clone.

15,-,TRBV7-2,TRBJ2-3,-,TGTGCCAGCAGCTTAGTTGGCAGGCCTGGGGATACGCAGTATTTT,CASSLVGRPGDTQYF
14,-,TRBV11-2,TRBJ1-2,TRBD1,TGTGCCAGCAGCCCGGGACAGGGCACCTATGGCTACACCTTC,CASSPGQGTYGYTF
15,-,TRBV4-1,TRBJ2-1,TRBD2,TGCGCCAGCAGCCCCTCTAGCGGGAGCTACAATGAGCAGTTCTTC,CASSPSSGSYNEQFF
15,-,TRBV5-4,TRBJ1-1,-,TGTGCCAGCAGCCACGGCGGTTCTATGAACACTGAAGCTTTCTTT,CASSHGGSMNTEAFF
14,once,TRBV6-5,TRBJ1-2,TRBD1,TGTGCCAGCAGTTACTCGACAGGGTCGATTGGCTACACCTTC,CASSYSTGSIGYTF
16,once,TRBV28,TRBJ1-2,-,TGTGCCAGCAGTTTAAGCCAGGGTCAAATTAACTATGGCTACACCTTC,CASSLSQGQINYGYTF
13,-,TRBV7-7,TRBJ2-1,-,TGTGCCAGCAGCACCGGGACATCCAATGAGCAGTTCTTC,CASSTGTSNEQFF
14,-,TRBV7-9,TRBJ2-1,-,TGTGCCAGCAGCTTAGCGGGAGAGTACAATGAGCAGTTCTTC,CASSLAGEYNEQFF
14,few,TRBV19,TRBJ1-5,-,TGTGCCAGTATAGGTGGAGCGGGGGATCAGCCCCAGCATTTT,CASIGGAGDQPQHF
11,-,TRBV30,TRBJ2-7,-,TGTGCCTGGAGTGCGACCTGGGAGCAGTACTTC,CAWSATWEQYF
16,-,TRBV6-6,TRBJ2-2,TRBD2,TGTGCCAGCAGTTACTCTCGGGGGGAAGCCACCGGGGAGCTGTTTTTT,CASSYSRGEATGELFF
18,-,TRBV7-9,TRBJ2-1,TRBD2,TGTGCCAGCAGCGGAGGAGGGGCCCCGGGACTAGCGTCGAATGAGCAGTTCTTC,CASSGGGAPGLASNEQFF
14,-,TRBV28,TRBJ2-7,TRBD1,TGTGCCAGCAGTGGACAGGGTGAAGCCTACGAGCAGTACTTC,CASSGQGEAYEQYF
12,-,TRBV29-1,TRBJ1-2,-,TGCAGCGTTCAGGGCTCAGGAGGTGGCTACACCTTC,CSVQGSGGGYTF
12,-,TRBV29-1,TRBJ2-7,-,TGCAGCGTTAATGGCGGCACCTACGAGCAGTACTTC,CSVNGGTYEQYF
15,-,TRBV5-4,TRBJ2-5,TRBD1,TGTGCCAGCAGCTCGTCCGGGACAGGGGTCGAGACCCAGTACTTC,CASSSSGTGVETQYF
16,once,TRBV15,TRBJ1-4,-,TGTGCCACCAGCAGAGATCGAGCAGGGTTTAGAGAAAAACTGTTTTTT,CATSRDRAGFREKLFF
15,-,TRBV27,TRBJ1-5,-,TGTGCCAGCAGTACAAACCAGGGCAGCAATCAGCCCCAGCATTTT,CASSTNQGSNQPQHF
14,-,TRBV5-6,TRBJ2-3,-,TGTGCCAGCAGCTTGGCCACCTCAGCAGATACGCAGTATTTT,CASSLATSADTQYF
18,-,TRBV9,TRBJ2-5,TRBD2,TGTGCCAGCAGCGTAAGGGCCTACGGCGGGGGACTTCAAGAGACCCAGTACTTC,CASSVRAYGGGLQETQYF
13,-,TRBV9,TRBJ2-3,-,TGTGCCAGCAGCGTATCGCCGACGGGCACGCAGTATTTT,CASSVSPTGTQYF
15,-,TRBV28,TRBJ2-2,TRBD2,TGTGCCAGCCTTCTAGCGGGAGGCGTAACCGGGGAGCTGTTTTTT,CASLLAGGVTGELFF
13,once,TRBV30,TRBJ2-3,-,TGTGCCTGGAGTGTAAAAGGCCCAGATACGCAGTATTTT,CAWSVKGPDTQYF
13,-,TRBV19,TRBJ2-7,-,TGTGCCAGTAGTACCGGACTATCCTACGAGCAGTACTTC,CASSTGLSYEQYF
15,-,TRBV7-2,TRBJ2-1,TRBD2,TGTGCCAGCAGCCTCCCCCCCGGACTAGGGAATGAGCAGTTCTTC,CASSLPPGLGNEQFF
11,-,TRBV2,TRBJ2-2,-,TGTGCCAGCAGTTACACCGGGGAGCTGTTTTTT,CASSYTGELFF
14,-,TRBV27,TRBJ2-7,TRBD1,TGTGCCAGCAGTCCGACAGGGGGCCGGTGGGAGCAGTACTTC,CASSPTGGRWEQYF
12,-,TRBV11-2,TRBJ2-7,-,TGTGCCAGCAGCTTAGATTACGGTGAGCAGTACTTC,CASSLDYGEQYF
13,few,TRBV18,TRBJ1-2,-,TGTGCCAGCTCACAGGGACCAGATTATGGCTACACCTTC,CASSQGPDYGYTF
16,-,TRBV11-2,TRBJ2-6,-,TGTGCCAGCAGCTACCCTAGGGACTCTGGGGCCAACGTCCTGACTTTC,CASSYPRDSGANVLTF
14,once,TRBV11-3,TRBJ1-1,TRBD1,TGTGCCAGCAGCGCTGGCAGGGGGGGAACTGAAGCTTTCTTT,CASSAGRGGTEAFF
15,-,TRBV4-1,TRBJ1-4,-,TGCGCCAGCAGCCAAGAGAGGGGAGCTGGTGAAAAACTGTTTTTT,CASSQERGAGEKLFF
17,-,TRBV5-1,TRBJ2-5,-,TGCGCCAGCAGGGTTACGGGACTGCAACCACCTTCCGAGACCCAGTACTTC,CASRVTGLQPPSETQYF